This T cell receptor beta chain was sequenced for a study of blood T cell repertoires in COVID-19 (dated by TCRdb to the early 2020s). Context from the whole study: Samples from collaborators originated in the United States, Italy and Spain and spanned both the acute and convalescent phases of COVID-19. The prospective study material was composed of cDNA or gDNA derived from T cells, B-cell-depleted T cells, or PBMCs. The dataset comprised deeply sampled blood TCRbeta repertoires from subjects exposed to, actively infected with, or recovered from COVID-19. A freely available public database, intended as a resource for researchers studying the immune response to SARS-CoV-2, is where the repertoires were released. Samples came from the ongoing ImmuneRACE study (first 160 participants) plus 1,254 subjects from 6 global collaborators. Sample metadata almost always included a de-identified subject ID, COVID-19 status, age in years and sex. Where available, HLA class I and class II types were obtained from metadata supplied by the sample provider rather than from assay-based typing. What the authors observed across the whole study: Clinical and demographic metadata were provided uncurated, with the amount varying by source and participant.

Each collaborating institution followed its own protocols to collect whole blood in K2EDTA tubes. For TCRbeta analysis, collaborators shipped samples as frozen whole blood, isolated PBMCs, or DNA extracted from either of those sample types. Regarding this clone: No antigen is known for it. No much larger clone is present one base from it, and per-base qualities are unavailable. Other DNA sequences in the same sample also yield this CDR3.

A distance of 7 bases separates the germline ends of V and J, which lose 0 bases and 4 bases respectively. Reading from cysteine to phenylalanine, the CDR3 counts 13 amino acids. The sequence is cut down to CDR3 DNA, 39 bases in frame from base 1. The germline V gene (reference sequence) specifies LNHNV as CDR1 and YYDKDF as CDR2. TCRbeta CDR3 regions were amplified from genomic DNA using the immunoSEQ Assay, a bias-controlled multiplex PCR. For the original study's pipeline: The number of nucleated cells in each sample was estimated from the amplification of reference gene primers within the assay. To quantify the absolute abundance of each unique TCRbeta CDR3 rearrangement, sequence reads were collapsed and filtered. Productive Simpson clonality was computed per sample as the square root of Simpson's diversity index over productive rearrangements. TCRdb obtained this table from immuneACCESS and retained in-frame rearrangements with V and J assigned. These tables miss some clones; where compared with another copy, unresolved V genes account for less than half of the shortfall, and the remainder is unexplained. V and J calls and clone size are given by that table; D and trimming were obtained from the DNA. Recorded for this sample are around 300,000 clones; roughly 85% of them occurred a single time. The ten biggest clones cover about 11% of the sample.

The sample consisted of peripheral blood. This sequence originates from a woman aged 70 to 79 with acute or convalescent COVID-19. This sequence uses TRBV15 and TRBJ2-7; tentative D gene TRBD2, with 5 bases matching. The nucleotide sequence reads TGTGCCACCAGCAGAGAAGGCGGGTACGAGCAGTACTTC. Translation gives CATSREGGYEQYF.